One sample yielded the 10 T cell receptor beta chains listed below, sequenced in a study of beta chain features in type 1 diabetes. Findings and caveats of the study: In every one of the four CD4+ subsets, TCRB CDR3s were moderately but significantly shorter in Type 1 diabetes patients.

The authors reverse transcribed all of the isolated RNA, so sequencing captured expressed TCRB transcripts. Produced via immunoSEQ multiplex PCR; TCRdb's table is partial and in-frame only. In the table there are tens of thousands of clones, 55% to 75% of which are singletons. What these receptors recognize is not known. The sample taken for sequencing was stem cell memory CD4+ T cells from blood. Receptors originate from a young woman with type 1 diabetes.

J is TRBJ1-1 and V is TRBV5-1; 10 bases fit TRBD1. The trim removed 4 bases at V and 5 bases at J, leaving 5 bases unmatched. The CDR3 has 14 amino acids. Germline V CDR1 and CDR2: SGHRS, YFSETQ. The CDR3 DNA reads TGCGCCAGCAGCCCGGGACAGGGGACGACTGAAGCTTTCTTT. As protein: CASSPGQGTTEAFF.

This clone came up a few times. V is TRBV29-1 and J is TRBJ2-3, with D perhaps TRBD2 (5 bases). Germline CDR1 reads SQVTM; CDR2 reads ANQGSEA. V shed 5 bases and J shed 0 bases, with 9 bases lying between them. This CDR3 has 13 amino acids. The CDR3 here is CSVRGRSTDTQYF. The CDR3 nucleotides read TGCAGCGTTCGAGGGCGTAGCACAGATACGCAGTATTTT.

This rearrangement joins TRBV18 to TRBJ1-2; 10 positions match TRBD1. The length of the CDR3 is 16 residues. J gave up 9 bases and V 3 bases, and 13 bases lay outside the gene matches. Germline V gives CDR1 KGHSH, CDR2 LQKENI. Written as DNA, the CDR3 is TGTGCCAGCTCACCTTCGACAGGGGGCTGGGCCATGAGCTACACCTTC. Translation: CASSPSTGGWAMSYTF.

J is TRBJ2-6 and V is TRBV18; D is perhaps TRBD1 (5 bases). The CDR3 totals 15 residues. Germline V gene sequence: CDR1 KGHSH, CDR2 LQKENI. Trimming removed 1 base at V and 3 bases at J, with 7 bases between. In nucleotides, the CDR3 is TGTGCCAGCTCACCACGGGGCGATGGGGCCAACGTCCTGACTTTC. Translated: CASSPRGDGANVLTF.

This clone occurred once. In DNA form, the CDR3 reads TGTGCCAGCAGCTTAACAGGTTCCCAGGGGCATGGCAATGAGCAGTTCTTC. Protein: CASSLTGSQGHGNEQFF. V and J are TRBV7-3 and TRBJ2-1; tentatively, D is TRBD1 (6 bases). This CDR3 has 17 amino acids. The V and J ends lost 0 bases and 6 bases respectively, with 18 bases between them. Looked up from germline, CDR1 is SGHTA and CDR2 is FQGTGA.

This clone appeared once. The rearrangement joins TRBV18 to TRBJ2-3, with 9 bases aligning to TRBD2. Germline-derived CDR1 and CDR2 are KGHSH and LQKENI. The junction had 8 bases not matched to a gene; V was cut back by 5 bases and J by 2 bases. The length of the CDR3 is 16 residues. CDR3 DNA sequence: TGTGCCAGCTCAGCCCGCGGGAGGGCCCTCACAGATACGCAGTATTTT. Translation gives CASSARGRALTDTQYF.

The chain is built from TRBV18 and TRBJ2-5; maybe TRBD2 (5 bases). CDR1 and CDR2 (germline): KGHSH, LQKENI. Trimming took 3 bases from V and 2 from J, leaving 7 bases between them. The CDR3 is made up of 13 amino acids. The CDR3 here is CASSPGLQETQYF. In nucleotides, the CDR3 is TGTGCCAGCTCACCCGGACTTCAAGAGACCCAGTACTTC. The variable domain in full, completed from reference TRBV18 and TRBJ2-5, reads NAGVMQNPRHLVRRRGQEARLRCSPMKGHSHVYWYRQLPEEGLKFMVYLQKENIIDESGMPKERFSAEFPKEGPSILRIQQVVRGDSAAYFCASSPGLQETQYFGPGTRLLVL.

The chain joins TRBV29-1 to TRBJ1-1; D is perhaps TRBD1 (6 bases). Germline V gene lookup returns CDR1 SQVTM and CDR2 ANQGSEA. The CDR3 runs to 15 residues. Trimming took off 0 bases at V and 5 bases at J, with 16 bases between the two ends. The CDR3: CSVEDLPGARTEAFF. DNA of the CDR3: TGCAGCGTTGAAGATCTGCCAGGGGCGCGTACTGAAGCTTTCTTT.

This clone was seen a handful of times. The rearrangement links TRBV6-5 to TRBJ2-2; no clear D gene. Trimming pared 6 bases from V and 0 bases from J, leaving 8 bases between. This CDR3 region has 14 residues. Germline CDR1 is MNHEY and CDR2 is SVGAGI. The DNA for the CDR3 is TGTGCCAGCAGAGACAACGCGAACACCGGGGAGCTGTTTTTT. This gives the protein CASRDNANTGELFF.

This sequence joins TRBV20-1 and TRBJ2-2; D unresolved. The CDR3 is 11 amino acids. V was cut by 5 bases and J by 7 bases, with 8 bases left in between. The germline V gene has CDR1 DFQATT and CDR2 SNEGSKA (reference sequence). The CDR3 loop reads CSAPRLGELFF. CDR3 nucleotides: TGCAGTGCTCCTAGGCTCGGGGAGCTGTTTTTT.